This TCR beta chain was retrieved from a study of T cells in Graves' hyperthyroidism and ophthalmopathy. Study background: Blood from the periphery was taken at initial diagnosis, before any treatment.

The trim removed 4 bases at V and 7 bases at J, leaving 16 bases unmatched. This CDR3 region has 17 residues. Germline V gene data show CDR1 as MGHRA and CDR2 as YSYEKL. In this sample, this clonotype turned up a few times. Its target is not known. Uncontrolled infection, other autoimmune disease, pregnancy or lactation barred patients from enrollment. PBMCs were obtained from roughly 10 ml fresh peripheral blood. Authors of the study amplified TCR beta CDR3 regions from RNA transcripts. First-round RT-PCR with HTBI primers amplified the TCR CDR3 region. TCRdb analysed the multiplex PCR reads with MiXCR anew, one entry per CDR3 protein. The top ten hold around 21% of the sample, which has around 380,000 distinct CDR3 sequences, roughly 12% seen once. Study outcomes and limitations: Blood also carried most thyroid clonotypes expanded above 0.001.

The receptor was derived from a man younger than 40 with Graves' hyperthyroidism that later progressed to Graves' ophthalmopathy. The chain is built from TRBV4-1 and TRBJ1-5; TRBD1 aligns across 7 bases. The sequencing input was blood. The CDR3 sequence: CASSPGRLRQGGQPQHF. CDR3 DNA sequence: TGCGCCAGCAGCCCTGGGCGGTTGAGACAGGGCGGGCAGCCCCAGCATTTT.